The 21 T cell receptor beta chains reported below all come from one sample, sequenced in a study of control samples from healthy donors and cancer patients. Clones were sequenced by immunoSEQ multiplex PCR, and TCRdb holds only the in-frame ones, with some missing. The sample records roughly 92,000 clones, about 88% being singletons. Sequences were obtained from blood. Receptors were obtained from a woman in her 50s in good health.

J is TRBJ2-1 and V is TRBV6-2 or TRBV6-3, with D possibly being TRBD1 (6 bases). This CDR3 region has 16 residues. Trimming left V 6 bases short and J 7 bases short, with 22 bases between. CDR1 is MNHEY and CDR2 is SVGEGT in the germline V gene. The CDR3 spells CASRPTGQWGGNEQFF. The CDR3 DNA reads as TGTGCCAGCAGACCTACGGGACAATGGGGCGGAAATGAGCAGTTCTTC.

The V and J genes are TRBV27 and TRBJ2-3; weak D call: TRBD1 (6 bases). The CDR3 spans 16 residues. Per the germline V gene, CDR1 is MNHEY and CDR2 is SMNVEV (reference sequence). The V end was cut by 2 bases, the J end by 2 bases, with 14 bases between. DNA for the CDR3: TGTGCCAGCAGTTTAGGGGGCTCCAACCCCACAGATACGCAGTATTTT. Translation: CASSLGGSNPTDTQYF.

This chain connects TRBV7-2 to TRBJ2-1; D is possibly TRBD1 (8 bases). V lost 5 bases and J lost 4, with 15 bases in between. This CDR3 is built from 15 residues. Germline values: CDR1 SGHTA, CDR2 FQGNSA. The CDR3, as DNA: TGTGCCAGCAGCCCTGACAGGGGAGGGTACAATGAGCAGTTCTTC. Protein: CASSPDRGGYNEQFF.

This rearrangement joins TRBV2 to TRBJ1-6; TRBD1 aligns across 10 bases. The CDR3 extends over 15 amino acids. Germline lookup yields CDR1 SNHLY and CDR2 FYNNEI. J was trimmed by 10 bases and V by 4 bases; bases with no gene match: 7. The CDR3 spells CASSARTGGRSPLHF. The CDR3 DNA reads TGTGCCAGCAGTGCGAGGACAGGGGGAAGGTCACCCCTCCACTTT. Full variable domain (outside the CDR3, taken from reference TRBV2 and TRBJ1-6): EPEVTQTPSHQVTQMGQEVILRCVPISNHLYFYWYRQILGQKVEFLVSFYNNEISEKSEIFDDQFSVERPDGSNFTLKIRSTKLEDSAMYFCASSARTGGRSPLHFGNGTRLTVT.

The chain employs TRBV27 and TRBJ1-1, with D unresolved. The CDR3 loop spans 14 amino acids. Trimming removed 4 bases at V and 1 base at J, with 10 bases between. In germline, CDR1 is MNHEY, CDR2 SMNVEV (reference sequence). The CDR3 spells CASSSGRKNTEAFF. The CDR3, as DNA: TGTGCCAGCAGTTCTGGCAGGAAGAACACTGAAGCTTTCTTT.

V and J are TRBV2 and TRBJ1-2, with a tentative D call TRBD1 (6 bases). Between the trimmed V and J ends, which lost 8 bases and 4 bases, there was a span of 17 bases. Germline V gene lookup returns CDR1 SNHLY and CDR2 FYNNEI. This CDR3 contains 14 residues. The CDR3 here is CASGPLRGGYGYTF. CDR3 in DNA: TGTGCCAGCGGCCCCTTGAGAGGGGGCTATGGCTACACCTTC.

The rearrangement joins TRBV12-3 or TRBV12-4 to TRBJ2-7, with 8 bases that match TRBD2. The CDR3 covers 13 residues. The V segment lost 6 bases and the J segment 6 bases; nucleotides outside the gene matches: 7. For the CDR3, the DNA is TGTGCCAGCAGACTTAGCGGGACGGTCGAGCAGTACTTC. This translates into CASRLSGTVEQYF.

The V gene is TRBV5-4, the J gene TRBJ2-3; 7 bases align to TRBD1. This CDR3 region has 14 residues. Trimming removed 4 bases from V and 3 bases from J; junction bases left unmatched: 5. Germline lookup yields CDR1 SGHNT and CDR2 YYREEE (reference sequence). The CDR3 nucleotides are TGTGCCAGCAGCCCTTTACAGGGGACAGATACGCAGTATTTT. This sequence encodes CASSPLQGTDTQYF.

The CDR3 DNA sequence: TGTGCCAGCAGTCACCGCGGGGGTTGGTGGATCTACACCTTC. This gives the protein CASSHRGGWWIYTF. The gene calls are TRBV6-2 or TRBV6-3 and TRBJ1-2; a weak D match, TRBD1 (5 bases). V was clipped by 5 bases and J by 10 bases, with 20 bases between them. Germline V gene lookup returns CDR1 MNHEY and CDR2 SVGEGT. The CDR3 loop spans 14 amino acids.

V and J are TRBV6-5 and TRBJ1-2; 11 positions match TRBD1. The germline CDR1 and CDR2 sequences are MNHEY and SVGAGI. There are 14 residues in the CDR3. V trimming: 6 bases; J trimming: 4 bases; junction bases outside the gene matches: 4. The CDR3 coding sequence is TGTGCCAGCAGGTCCGGGACAGGGGGCTATGGCTACACCTTC. Its protein is CASRSGTGGYGYTF.

The V call is TRBV12-3 or TRBV12-4, the J call TRBJ2-7; D gene uncertain. Trimming took off 6 bases at V and 4 bases at J, with 10 bases between the two ends. This CDR3 region has 12 residues. The CDR3, as DNA: TGTGCCAGCAGCTCACCTGGGTACGAGCAGTACTTC. Translating gives CASSSPGYEQYF.

A few counts support this clone. The rearrangement links TRBV19 to TRBJ2-7; 13 nucleotides line up with TRBD2. Germline lookup yields CDR1 LNHDA and CDR2 SQIVND (reference sequence). V shed 8 bases and J 9 bases; nucleotides not matched to a gene: 16. This CDR3 comprises 16 residues. As DNA, the CDR3 is TGTGCCAGTCACCGTTCCGGGACTAGCGGGGCCGGAGGGCAGTACTTC. Translated, it gives CASHRSGTSGAGGQYF.

The chain links TRBV19 to TRBJ2-4, with 10 bases lining up with TRBD2. Trimming took 2 bases from V and 6 from J; bases not matched to a gene: 13. CDR1 and CDR2 from the germline V gene are LNHDA and SQIVND (reference sequence). The CDR3 is 18 amino acids. The CDR3 reads CASSILVAWASGGNIQYF. The CDR3 nucleotides are TGTGCCAGTAGTATATTGGTGGCTTGGGCTAGCGGGGGAAACATTCAGTACTTC.

V gene TRBV27 combines with J gene TRBJ2-7; D is undetermined. Trimming stripped 5 bases from V and 2 bases from J, with 10 bases between. Germline V gene data show CDR1 as MNHEY and CDR2 as SMNVEV (reference sequence). This CDR3 region has 13 residues. Written as DNA, the CDR3 is TGTGCCAGCAGTCCAGGTGCCACCTACGAGCAGTACTTC. Amino acids: CASSPGATYEQYF.

This clone was counted once. This chain links TRBV5-1 with TRBJ2-7; D not certain. Trimming pared 0 bases from V and 1 base from J, leaving 5 bases between. Germline CDR1 reads SGHRS; CDR2 reads YFSETQ. The CDR3 spans 13 residues. CDR3 bases: TGCGCCAGCAGCTTGGTTGCATCCTACGAGCAGTACTTC. Protein sequence: CASSLVASYEQYF.

The chain has TRBV4-1 and TRBJ2-5; D might be TRBD2 (7 bases). Germline V gene data show CDR1 as MGHRA and CDR2 as YSYEKL. V was trimmed by 1 base and J by 4 bases, leaving 13 bases between them. The CDR3 is made up of 15 amino acids. The CDR3 here is CASSQASGGLETQYF. CDR3 nucleotide sequence: TGCGCCAGCAGCCAAGCTTCGGGGGGCCTAGAGACCCAGTACTTC.

The chain joins TRBV18 to TRBJ1-3; 7 nucleotides line up with TRBD1. J gave up 0 bases and V 1 base, and 0 bases lay outside the gene matches. The CDR3 spans 15 residues. Germline loops: CDR1 KGHSH, CDR2 LQKENI. CDR3 sequence: CASSPQGASGNTIYF. The CDR3 bases are TGTGCCAGCTCACCACAGGGGGCCTCTGGAAACACCATATATTTT.

The CDR3 DNA reads as TGTGCCAGCAGCTTAGTTGCGGGGATCAAAACGGTAACCGGGGAGCTGTTTTTT. Translated, it gives CASSLVAGIKTVTGELFF. The V and J genes are TRBV7-9 and TRBJ2-2; D perhaps matches TRBD2 (6 bases). Trimming took off 1 base at V and 5 bases at J, with 20 bases between the two ends. Germline V CDR1 and CDR2: SEHNR, FQNEAQ (reference sequence). The CDR3 has 18 amino acids.

This sequence joins TRBV28 and TRBJ1-1; 10 positions match TRBD1. CDR3 length: 16 amino acids. Germline CDR1 is MDHEN and CDR2 is SYDVKM. The J segment lost 10 bases and the V segment lost 5 bases, leaving 16 bases of the junction unmatched. This chain's CDR3 is CASSPRQGARGRGAFF. Written as DNA, the CDR3 is TGTGCCAGCAGTCCCAGACAGGGGGCGCGGGGGAGGGGAGCTTTCTTT.

This clone came up a few times. This chain connects TRBV11-3 to TRBJ1-1; D is possibly TRBD1 (5 bases). The V end was cut by 0 bases, the J end by 1 base, with 15 bases between. This CDR3 contains 17 residues. CDR1 is SGHNT, CDR2 YENEEA, per germline. The CDR3 nucleotides read TGTGCCAGCAGCTTAGAAGTTTCGAGGGGCGGGAACACTGAAGCTTTCTTT. It specifies CASSLEVSRGGNTEAFF.

The genes are TRBV12-3 or TRBV12-4 and TRBJ1-3, with D possibly matching TRBD1 (5 bases). Trimming stripped 4 bases from V and 4 bases from J, with 8 bases between. The CDR3 has 13 residues. CDR3 protein: CASSYTGGNTIYF. The CDR3 DNA reads as TGTGCCAGCAGTTACACAGGAGGAAACACCATATATTTT.